This T cell receptor (beta chain) was captured by sequencing in a study of cytomegalovirus exposure and HLA in healthy donors. General study findings and limits: Prediction of most subjects' HLA-A and HLA-B alleles by TCR beta sequences was reportedly accurate.

This clone turned up a few times. The antigen remains undetermined. V lost 0 bases and J lost 7; bases outside the gene matches: 9. The germline V gene has CDR1 MGHRA and CDR2 YSYEKL. The CDR3 has 16 residues. PCR employed 60 Vbeta and 13 Jbeta primers. The data were produced by immunoSEQ multiplex PCR, yet TCRdb's version contains in-frame clones alone and is incomplete. This table has under 200,000 clones, around 80% appearing once. V is TRBV4-1 and J is TRBJ1-5; TRBD1 matches at 7 bases. The clonotype comes from a woman in her 30s in good health and CMV-seropositive. Sample: PBMCs. CDR3 protein: CASSQDWGQSRQPQHF. CDR3 coding DNA: TGCGCCAGCAGCCAAGATTGGGGACAGAGCAGACAGCCCCAGCATTTT.